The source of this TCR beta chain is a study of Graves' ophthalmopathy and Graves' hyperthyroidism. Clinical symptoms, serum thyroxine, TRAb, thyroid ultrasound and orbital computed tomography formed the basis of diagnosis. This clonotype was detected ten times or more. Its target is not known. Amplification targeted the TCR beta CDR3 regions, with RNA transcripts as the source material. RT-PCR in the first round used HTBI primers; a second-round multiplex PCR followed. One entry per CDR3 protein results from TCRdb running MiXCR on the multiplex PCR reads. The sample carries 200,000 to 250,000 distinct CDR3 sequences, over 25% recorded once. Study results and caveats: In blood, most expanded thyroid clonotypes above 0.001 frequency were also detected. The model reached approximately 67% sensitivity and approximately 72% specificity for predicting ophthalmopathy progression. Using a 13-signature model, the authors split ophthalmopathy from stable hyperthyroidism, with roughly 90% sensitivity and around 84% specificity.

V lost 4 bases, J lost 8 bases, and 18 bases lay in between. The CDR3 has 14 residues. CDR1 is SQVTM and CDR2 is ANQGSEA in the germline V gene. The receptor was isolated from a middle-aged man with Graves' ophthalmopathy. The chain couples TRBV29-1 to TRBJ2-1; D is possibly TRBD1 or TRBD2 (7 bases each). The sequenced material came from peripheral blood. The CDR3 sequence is CSVAGGAAGDEQFF. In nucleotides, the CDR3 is TGCAGCGTTGCAGGGGGGGCCGCGGGAGATGAGCAGTTCTTC.